This T cell receptor (beta chain) was observed in a study of T cell changes during pregnancy in multiple sclerosis. Looked up from germline, CDR1 is SNHLY and CDR2 is FYNNEI. This CDR3 spans 11 amino acids. V gave up 1 base and J gave up 12 bases, with 9 bases separating them. Clones were read by immunoSEQ multiplex PCR, and TCRdb kept only the in-frame ones, dropping some. The sample holds some 77,000 clones; approximately 91% are singletons and the top ten take approximately 2%. This sequence originates from a female donor with multiple sclerosis, enrolled in a pregnancy study. The specimen comprised peripheral blood, sampled before pregnancy. V is TRBV2 and J is TRBJ1-1, with TRBD1 as a possible D gene (6 bases). The CDR3 bases are TGTGCCAGCAGTGAAGGGACAGCGACTTTCTTT. Translation: CASSEGTATFF. The variable domain in full, with the rest retrieved from reference TRBV2 and TRBJ1-1, is EPEVTQTPSHQVTQMGQEVILRCVPISNHLYFYWYRQILGQKVEFLVSFYNNEISEKSEIFDDQFSVERPDGSNFTLKIRSTKLEDSAMYFCASSEGTATFFGQGTRLTVV.